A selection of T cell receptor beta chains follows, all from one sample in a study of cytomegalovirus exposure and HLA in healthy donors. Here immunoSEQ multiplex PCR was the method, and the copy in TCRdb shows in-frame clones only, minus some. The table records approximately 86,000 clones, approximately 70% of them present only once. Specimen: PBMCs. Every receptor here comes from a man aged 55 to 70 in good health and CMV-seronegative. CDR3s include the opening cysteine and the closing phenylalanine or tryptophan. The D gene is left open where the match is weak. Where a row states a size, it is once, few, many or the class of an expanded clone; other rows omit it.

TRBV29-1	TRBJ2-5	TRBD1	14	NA	CSVADRSKQETQYF	TGCAGCGTTGCGGACAGGAGTAAGCAAGAGACCCAGTACTTC
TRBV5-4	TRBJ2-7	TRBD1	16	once	CASSLGEGTGRHEQYF	TGTGCCAGCAGCTTGGGTGAAGGGACAGGCCGCCACGAGCAGTACTTC
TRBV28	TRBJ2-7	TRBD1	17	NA	CASSFPSLRGTGYEQYF	TGTGCCAGCAGTTTCCCCTCACTACGCGGGACAGGGTACGAGCAGTACTTC
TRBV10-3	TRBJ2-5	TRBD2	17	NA	CAISESLAGGTLETQYF	TGTGCCATCAGTGAGTCTCTAGCGGGGGGAACCCTAGAGACCCAGTACTTC
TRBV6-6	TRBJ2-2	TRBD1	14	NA	CASGLDRGLGELFF	TGTGCCAGCGGATTAGACAGGGGGCTCGGGGAGCTGTTTTTT
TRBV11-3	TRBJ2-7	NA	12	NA	CASSVNAGEQYF	TGTGCCAGCAGCGTAAATGCGGGCGAGCAGTACTTC
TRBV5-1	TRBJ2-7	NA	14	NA	CASSSQGGKEEQYF	TGCGCCAGCAGCTCGCAAGGGGGAAAGGAAGAGCAGTACTTC
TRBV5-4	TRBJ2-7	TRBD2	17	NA	CASSLWGLAGGMYEQYF	TGTGCCAGCAGCTTGTGGGGACTAGCGGGAGGAATGTACGAGCAGTACTTC
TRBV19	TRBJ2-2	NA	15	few	CASSIGTWATGELFF	TGTGCCAGTAGTATCGGGACATGGGCTACCGGGGAGCTGTTTTTT
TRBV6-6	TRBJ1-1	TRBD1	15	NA	CASGGQGRGGTEAFF	TGTGCCAGCGGGGGACAGGGGAGGGGCGGCACTGAAGCTTTCTTT
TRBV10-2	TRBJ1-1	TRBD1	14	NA	CASGDSPGVTEAFF	TGCGCCAGTGGGGACAGCCCTGGGGTCACTGAAGCTTTCTTT
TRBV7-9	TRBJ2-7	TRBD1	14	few	CASSLDRGPSEQYF	TGTGCCAGCAGCCTGGACAGGGGGCCCTCCGAGCAGTACTTC
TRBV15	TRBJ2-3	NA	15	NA	CATSGVGGREDTQYF	TGTGCCACCAGCGGTGTTGGGGGCAGGGAAGATACGCAGTATTTT
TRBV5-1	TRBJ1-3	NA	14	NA	CASSGTGIGNTIYF	TGCGCCAGCAGCGGAACAGGGATTGGAAACACCATATATTTT
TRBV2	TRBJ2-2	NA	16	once	CASSEESGGLTGELFF	TGTGCCAGCAGTGAAGAATCGGGGGGCCTCACCGGGGAGCTGTTTTTT
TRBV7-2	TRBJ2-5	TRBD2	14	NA	CASSLGLAQETQYF	TGTGCCAGCAGCTTAGGACTAGCCCAAGAGACCCAGTACTTC
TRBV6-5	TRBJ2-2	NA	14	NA	CASSYTDRPGELFF	TGTGCCAGCAGTTACACTGACAGGCCCGGGGAGCTGTTTTTT
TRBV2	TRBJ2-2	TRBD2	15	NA	CASSRASGVTGELFF	TGTGCCAGCAGTAGGGCTAGCGGGGTCACCGGGGAGCTGTTTTTT
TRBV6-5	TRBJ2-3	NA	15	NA	CATGGVPHRTDTQYF	TGTGCGACCGGGGGAGTCCCTCATCGCACAGATACGCAGTATTTT
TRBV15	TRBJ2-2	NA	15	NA	CATSRDTGETGELFF	TGTGCCACCAGCAGAGATACGGGAGAAACCGGGGAGCTGTTTTTT
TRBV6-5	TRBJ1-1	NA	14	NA	CASSYSTWNTEAFF	TGTGCCAGCAGTTACTCGACTTGGAACACTGAAGCTTTCTTT
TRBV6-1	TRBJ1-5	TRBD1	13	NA	CASRTGPDQPQHF	TGTGCCAGCAGGACAGGGCCCGATCAGCCCCAGCATTTT
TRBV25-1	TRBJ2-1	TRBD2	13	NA	CASMLAGGNEQFF	TGTGCCAGCATGCTAGCGGGGGGTAATGAGCAGTTCTTC
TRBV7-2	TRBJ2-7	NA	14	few	CASSLDLGSYEQYF	TGTGCCAGCAGCTTAGACCTAGGCTCCTACGAGCAGTACTTC
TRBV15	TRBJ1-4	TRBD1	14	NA	CATSRGRDSEKLFF	TGTGCCACCAGCAGAGGGCGGGACAGCGAAAAACTGTTTTTT
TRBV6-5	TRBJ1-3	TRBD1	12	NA	CASHRGLDTIYF	TGTGCCAGTCACAGGGGTTTGGACACCATATATTTT